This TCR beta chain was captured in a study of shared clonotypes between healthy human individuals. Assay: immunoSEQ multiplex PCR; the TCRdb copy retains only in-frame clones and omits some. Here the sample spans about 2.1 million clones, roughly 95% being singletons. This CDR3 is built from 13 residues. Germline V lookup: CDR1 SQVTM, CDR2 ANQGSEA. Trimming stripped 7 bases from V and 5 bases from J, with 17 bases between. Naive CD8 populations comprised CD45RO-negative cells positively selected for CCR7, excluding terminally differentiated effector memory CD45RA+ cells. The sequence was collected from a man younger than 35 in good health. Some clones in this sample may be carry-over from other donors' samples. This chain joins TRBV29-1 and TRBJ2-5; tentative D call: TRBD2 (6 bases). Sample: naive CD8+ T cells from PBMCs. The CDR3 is CSAGDARGETQYF. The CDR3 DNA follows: TGCAGCGCGGGGGACGCCAGAGGGGAGACCCAGTACTTC.